What follows is one TCR beta chain and its context. The sample comes from a study of blood T cell repertoires in COVID-19. Study as a whole: Samples taken during acute and convalescent COVID-19 were collected in the United States, Italy and Spain. The analysed material was cDNA or gDNA that came from T cells, B-cell-depleted T cells, or PBMCs.

As handled by the study authors: Amplification from reference gene primers served as the basis for estimated nucleated cell counts. Only in-frame clones appear in the TCRdb table, and some are missing; sequencing was by immunoSEQ multiplex PCR. D and trimming come from the DNA, and the V and J calls and clone size come from that table. This sample has around 43,000 clones, with 80% found just once. CDR3 length: 14 amino acids. The trim removed 5 bases at V and 5 bases at J, leaving 8 bases unmatched. Germline V CDR1 and CDR2: SGHVS, FQNEAQ. This receptor was obtained from a man between 65 and 80 years old with acute or convalescent COVID-19. This rearrangement joins TRBV7-8 to TRBJ1-2; 7 bases line up with TRBD1. The sequencing input was peripheral blood. CDR3 amino acids: CASSKDRWGYGYTF. DNA for the CDR3: TGTGCCAGCAGCAAGGACAGGTGGGGGTATGGCTACACCTTC.